The T cell receptor beta chain under discussion was sequenced for a study of blood T cells in healthy people across ages. A second PCR, run for about 6 to 11 cycles, used a sample-barcoded 5' primer plus a J-beta primer mix. MiXCR, run by TCRdb on the 5' RACE reads, gives a single entry per CDR3 protein. This table has 1.5 million to 2 million distinct CDR3 sequences, about 30% appearing once. CDR1 SGHRS and CDR2 YFSETQ come from the germline V gene. J lost 3 bases, V lost 4 bases, and 12 bases had no gene match. The CDR3 runs to 17 residues. This clonotype was found a few times. This receptor was taken from a woman between 25 and 40 years old in good health. The chain uses TRBV5-1 and TRBJ2-5, with 10 positions matching TRBD2. Sequencing input: blood. CDR3 sequence reads: CASSGPRDSGGKETQYF. DNA of the CDR3: TGCGCCAGCAGCGGGCCTCGGGATAGCGGGGGGAAAGAGACCCAGTACTTC.